This T cell receptor beta chain stems from a study of blood T cell repertoires in COVID-19. Assay used: immunoSEQ multiplex PCR; TCRdb lists only in-frame clones, some missing. The table records 200,000 to 250,000 clones, around 83% of them present only once. With 0 bases removed from V and 0 bases from J, the gap between germline ends came to 18 bases. CDR1 SGDLS and CDR2 YYNGEE come from the germline V gene. This CDR3 has 18 residues. The sample holds one count of this clone. This receptor was obtained from a middle-aged woman who had recovered from COVID-19. This chain joins TRBV9 and TRBJ1-1, with D uncertain. Sequenced input: PBMCs or T cells enriched from blood (not recorded which). CDR3 region: CASSVVNSGGLMNTEAFF. The CDR3 DNA reads as TGTGCCAGCAGCGTAGTCAACAGCGGTGGGTTAATGAACACTGAAGCTTTCTTT.